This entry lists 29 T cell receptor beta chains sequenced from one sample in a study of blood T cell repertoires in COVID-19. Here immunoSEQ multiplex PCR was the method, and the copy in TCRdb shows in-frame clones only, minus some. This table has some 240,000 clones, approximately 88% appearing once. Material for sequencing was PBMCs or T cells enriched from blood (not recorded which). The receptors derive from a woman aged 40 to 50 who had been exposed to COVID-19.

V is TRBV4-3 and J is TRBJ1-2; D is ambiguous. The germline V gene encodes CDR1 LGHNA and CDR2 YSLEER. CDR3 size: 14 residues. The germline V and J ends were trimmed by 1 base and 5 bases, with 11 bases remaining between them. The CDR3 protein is CASSQGPGVYGYTF. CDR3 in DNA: TGCGCCAGCAGCCAAGGTCCAGGCGTTTATGGCTACACCTTC.

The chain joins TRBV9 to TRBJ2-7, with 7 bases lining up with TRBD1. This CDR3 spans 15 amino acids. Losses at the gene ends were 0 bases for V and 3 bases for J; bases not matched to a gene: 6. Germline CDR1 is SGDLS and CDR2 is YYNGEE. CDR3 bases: TGTGCCAGCAGCGTAGGAGGGGGACAGTTCTACGAGCAGTACTTC. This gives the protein CASSVGGGQFYEQYF. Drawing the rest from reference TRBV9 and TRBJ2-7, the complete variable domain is DSGVTQTPKHLITATGQRVTLRCSPRSGDLSVYWYQQSLDQGLQFLIQYYNGEERAKGNILERFSAQQFPDLHSELNLSSLELGDSALYFCASSVGGGQFYEQYFGPGTRLTVT.

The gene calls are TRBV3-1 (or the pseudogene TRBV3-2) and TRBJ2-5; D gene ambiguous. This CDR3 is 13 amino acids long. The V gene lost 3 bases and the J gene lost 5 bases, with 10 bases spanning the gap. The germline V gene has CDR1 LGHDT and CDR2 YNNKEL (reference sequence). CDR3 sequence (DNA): TGTGCCAGCAGCCATGCTAGACGGGAGACCCAGTACTTC. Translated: CASSHARRETQYF.

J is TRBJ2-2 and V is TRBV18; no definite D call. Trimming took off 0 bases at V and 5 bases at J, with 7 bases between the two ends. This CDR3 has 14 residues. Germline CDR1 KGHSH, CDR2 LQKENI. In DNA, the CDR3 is TGTGCCAGCTCACCACCGTCCCAAACCGGGGAGCTGTTTTTT. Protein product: CASSPPSQTGELFF.

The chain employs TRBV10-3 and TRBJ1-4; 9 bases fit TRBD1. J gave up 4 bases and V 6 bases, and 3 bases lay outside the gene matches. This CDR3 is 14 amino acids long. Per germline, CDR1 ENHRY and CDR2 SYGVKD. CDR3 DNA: TGTGCCATCAGACGGACAGGGGATAATGAAAAACTGTTTTTT. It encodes CAIRRTGDNEKLFF.

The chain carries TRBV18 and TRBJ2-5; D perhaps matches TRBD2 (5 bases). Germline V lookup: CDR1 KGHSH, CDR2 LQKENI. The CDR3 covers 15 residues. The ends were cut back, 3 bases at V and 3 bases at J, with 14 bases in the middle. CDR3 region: CASSPGGWTEETQYF. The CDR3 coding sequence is TGTGCCAGCTCACCGGGTGGTTGGACTGAAGAGACCCAGTACTTC.

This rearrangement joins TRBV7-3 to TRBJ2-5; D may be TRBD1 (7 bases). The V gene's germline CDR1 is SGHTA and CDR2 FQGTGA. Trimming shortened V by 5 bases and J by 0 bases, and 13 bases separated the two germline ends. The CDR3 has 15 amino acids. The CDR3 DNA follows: TGTGCCAGCAGCATGACAGGGACTCACCAAGAGACCCAGTACTTC. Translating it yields CASSMTGTHQETQYF.

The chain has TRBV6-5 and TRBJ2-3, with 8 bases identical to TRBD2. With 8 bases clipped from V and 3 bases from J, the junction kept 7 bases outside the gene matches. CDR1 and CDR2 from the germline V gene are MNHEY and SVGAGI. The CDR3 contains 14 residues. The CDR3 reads CASGGLAPTDTQYF. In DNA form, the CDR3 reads TGTGCCAGCGGAGGACTAGCCCCAACAGATACGCAGTATTTT.

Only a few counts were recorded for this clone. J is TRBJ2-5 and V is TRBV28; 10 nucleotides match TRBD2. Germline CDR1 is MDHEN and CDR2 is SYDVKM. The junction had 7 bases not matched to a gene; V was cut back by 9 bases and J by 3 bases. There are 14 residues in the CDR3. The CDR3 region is CASFSGGNKETQYF. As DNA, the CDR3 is TGTGCCAGTTTTAGCGGGGGGAATAAAGAGACCCAGTACTTC.

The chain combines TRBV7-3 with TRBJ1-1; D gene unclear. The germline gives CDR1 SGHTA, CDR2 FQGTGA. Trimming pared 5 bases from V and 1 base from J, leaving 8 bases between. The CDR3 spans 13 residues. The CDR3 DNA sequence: TGTGCCAGCAGCCAGTCTCCGAACACTGAAGCTTTCTTT. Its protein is CASSQSPNTEAFF. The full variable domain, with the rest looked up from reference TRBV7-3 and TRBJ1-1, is GAGVSQTPSNKVTEKGKYVELRCDPISGHTALYWYRQSLGQGPEFLIYFQGTGAADDSGLPNDRFFAVRPEGSVSTLKIQRTERGDSAVYLCASSQSPNTEAFFGQGTRLTVV.

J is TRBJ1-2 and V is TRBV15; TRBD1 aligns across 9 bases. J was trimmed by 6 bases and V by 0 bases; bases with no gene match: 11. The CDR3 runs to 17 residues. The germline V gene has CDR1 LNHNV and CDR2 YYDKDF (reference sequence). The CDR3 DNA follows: TGTGCCACCAGCAGAGATGGGGGGACAGGGCTCGCTAATGGCTACACCTTC. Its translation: CATSRDGGTGLANGYTF.

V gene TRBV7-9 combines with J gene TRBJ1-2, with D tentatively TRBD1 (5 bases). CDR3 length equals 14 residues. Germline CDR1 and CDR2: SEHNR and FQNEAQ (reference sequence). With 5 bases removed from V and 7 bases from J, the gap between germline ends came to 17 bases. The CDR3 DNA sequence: TGTGCCAGCAGCCCCAATGAAGGGGTGGGTGGCTACACCTTC. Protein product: CASSPNEGVGGYTF.

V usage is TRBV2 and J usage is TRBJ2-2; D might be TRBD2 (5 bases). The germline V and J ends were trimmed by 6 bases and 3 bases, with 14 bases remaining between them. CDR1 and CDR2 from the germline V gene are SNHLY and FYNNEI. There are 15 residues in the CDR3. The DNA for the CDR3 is TGTGCCAGCAGGGGCACTAGGGCCGACACCGGGGAGCTGTTTTTT. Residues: CASRGTRADTGELFF.

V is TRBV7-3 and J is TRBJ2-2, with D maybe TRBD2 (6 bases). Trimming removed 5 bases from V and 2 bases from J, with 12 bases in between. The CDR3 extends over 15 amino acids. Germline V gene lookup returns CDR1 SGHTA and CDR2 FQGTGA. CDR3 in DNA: TGTGCCAGCAGCCAAAGCGGGTTAAACACCGGGGAGCTGTTTTTT. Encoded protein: CASSQSGLNTGELFF.

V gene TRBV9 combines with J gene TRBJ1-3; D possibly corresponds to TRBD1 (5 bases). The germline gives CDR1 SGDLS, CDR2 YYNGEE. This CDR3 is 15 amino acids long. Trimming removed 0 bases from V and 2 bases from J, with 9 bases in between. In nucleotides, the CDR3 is TGTGCCAGCAGCGTAGAGGGCAGGGCTGGAAACACCATATATTTT. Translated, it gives CASSVEGRAGNTIYF.

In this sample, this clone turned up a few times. CDR3 amino acids: CASSPGQGLSYTF. Written as DNA, the CDR3 is TGTGCCAGCAGCCCGGGACAGGGACTCAGCTACACCTTC. The V and J genes are TRBV7-3 and TRBJ1-2; 9 nucleotides match TRBD1. Germline V gene lookup returns CDR1 SGHTA and CDR2 FQGTGA. The CDR3 is 13 residues long. V lost 5 bases to trimming and J lost 9 bases; unmatched junction nucleotides: 7. The full variable domain, with the rest looked up from reference TRBV7-3 and TRBJ1-2, is GAGVSQTPSNKVTEKGKYVELRCDPISGHTALYWYRQSLGQGPEFLIYFQGTGAADDSGLPNDRFFAVRPEGSVSTLKIQRTERGDSAVYLCASSPGQGLSYTFGSGTRLTVV.

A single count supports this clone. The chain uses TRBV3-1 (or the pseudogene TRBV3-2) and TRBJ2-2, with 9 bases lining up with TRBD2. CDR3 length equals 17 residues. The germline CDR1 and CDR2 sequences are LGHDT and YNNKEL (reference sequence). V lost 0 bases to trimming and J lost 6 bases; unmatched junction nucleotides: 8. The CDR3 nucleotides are TGTGCCAGCAGCCAAGAGATAAGGCTAGCGGGGCCCGGGGAGCTGTTTTTT. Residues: CASSQEIRLAGPGELFF.

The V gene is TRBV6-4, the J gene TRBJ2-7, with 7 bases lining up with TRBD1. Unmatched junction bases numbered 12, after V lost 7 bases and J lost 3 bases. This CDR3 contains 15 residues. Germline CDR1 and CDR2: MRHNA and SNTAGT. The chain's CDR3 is CASKLHSTGLYEQYF. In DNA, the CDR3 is TGTGCCAGCAAACTCCATTCGACAGGGCTCTACGAGCAGTACTTC.

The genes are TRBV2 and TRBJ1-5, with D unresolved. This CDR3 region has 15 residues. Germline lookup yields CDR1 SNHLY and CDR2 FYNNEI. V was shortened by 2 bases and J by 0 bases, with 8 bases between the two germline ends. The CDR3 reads CASSESGISNQPQHF. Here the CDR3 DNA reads TGTGCCAGCAGTGAATCGGGGATTAGCAATCAGCCCCAGCATTTT.

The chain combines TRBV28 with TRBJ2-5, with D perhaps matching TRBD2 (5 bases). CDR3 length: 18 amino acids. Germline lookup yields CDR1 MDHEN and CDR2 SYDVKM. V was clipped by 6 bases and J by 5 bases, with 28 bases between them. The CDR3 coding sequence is TGTGCCAGCAGCAACCCACATGGCGGGCGGAGCGCTTGGGAGACCCAGTACTTC. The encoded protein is CASSNPHGGRSAWETQYF. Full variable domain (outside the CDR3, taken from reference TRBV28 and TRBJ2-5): DVKVTQSSRYLVKRTGEKVFLECVQDMDHENMFWYRQDPGLGLRLIYFSYDVKMKEKGDIPEGYSVSREKKERFSLILESASTNQTSMYLCASSNPHGGRSAWETQYFGPGTRLLVL.

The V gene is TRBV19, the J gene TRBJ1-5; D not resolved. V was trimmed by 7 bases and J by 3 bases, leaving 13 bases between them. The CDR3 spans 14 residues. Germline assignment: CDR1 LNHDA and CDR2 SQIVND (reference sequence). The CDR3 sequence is CASTLGGFNQPQHF. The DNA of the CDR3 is TGTGCCAGTACCTTGGGAGGGTTCAATCAGCCCCAGCATTTT.

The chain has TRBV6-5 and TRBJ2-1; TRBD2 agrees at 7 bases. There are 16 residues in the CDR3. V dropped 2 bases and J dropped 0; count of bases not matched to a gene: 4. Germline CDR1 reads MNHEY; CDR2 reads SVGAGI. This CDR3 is CASSYGEGSSYNEQFF. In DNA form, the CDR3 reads TGTGCCAGCAGTTACGGGGAGGGTAGCTCCTACAATGAGCAGTTCTTC.

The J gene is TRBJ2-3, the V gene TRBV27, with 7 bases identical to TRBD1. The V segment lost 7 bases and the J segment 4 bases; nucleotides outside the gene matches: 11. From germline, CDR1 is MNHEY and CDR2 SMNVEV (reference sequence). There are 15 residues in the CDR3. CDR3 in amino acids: CASNLRGPSPDTQYF. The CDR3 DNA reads TGTGCCAGCAATCTTAGGGGGCCTAGCCCAGATACGCAGTATTTT.

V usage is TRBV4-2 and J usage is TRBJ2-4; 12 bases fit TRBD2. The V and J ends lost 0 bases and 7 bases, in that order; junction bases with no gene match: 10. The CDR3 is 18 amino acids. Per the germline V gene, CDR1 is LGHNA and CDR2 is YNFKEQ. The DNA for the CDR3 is TGTGCCAGCAGCCAAGAACGGCTAGCGGGAGGGGGGTGGAACATTCAGTACTTC. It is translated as CASSQERLAGGGWNIQYF.

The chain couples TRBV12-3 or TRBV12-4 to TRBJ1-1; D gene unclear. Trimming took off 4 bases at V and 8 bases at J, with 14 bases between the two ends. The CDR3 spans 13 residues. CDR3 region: CASSYEGREEAFF. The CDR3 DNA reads TGTGCCAGCAGTTATGAAGGGAGGGAGGAAGCTTTCTTT.

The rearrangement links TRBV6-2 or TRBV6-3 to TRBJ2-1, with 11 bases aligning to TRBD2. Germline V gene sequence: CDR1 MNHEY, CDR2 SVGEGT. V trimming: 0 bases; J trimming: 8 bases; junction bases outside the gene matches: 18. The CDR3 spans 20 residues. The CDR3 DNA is TGTGCCAGCAGTTACTCGAGTGTGCCTAGCGGGGGGTTGTTCTTCTATGAGCAGTTCTTC. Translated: CASSYSSVPSGGLFFYEQFF.

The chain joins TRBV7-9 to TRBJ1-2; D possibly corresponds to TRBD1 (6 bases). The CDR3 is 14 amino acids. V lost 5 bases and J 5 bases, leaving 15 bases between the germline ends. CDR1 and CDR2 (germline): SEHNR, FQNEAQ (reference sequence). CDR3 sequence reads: CASSPPGHGYGYTF. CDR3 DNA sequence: TGTGCCAGCAGCCCTCCGGGACACGGTTATGGCTACACCTTC.

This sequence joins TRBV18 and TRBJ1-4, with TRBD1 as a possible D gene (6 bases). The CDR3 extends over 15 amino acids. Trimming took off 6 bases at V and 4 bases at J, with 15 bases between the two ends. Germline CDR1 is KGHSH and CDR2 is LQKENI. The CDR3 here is CASSLGGPFNEKLFF. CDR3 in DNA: TGTGCCAGCTCCCTCGGGGGGCCCTTTAATGAAAAACTGTTTTTT.

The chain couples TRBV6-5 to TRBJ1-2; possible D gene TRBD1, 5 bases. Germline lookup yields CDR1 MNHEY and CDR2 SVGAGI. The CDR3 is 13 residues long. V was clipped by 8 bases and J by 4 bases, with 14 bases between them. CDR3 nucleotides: TGTGCCAGCTGGAGCGGGGGGGGCTATGGCTACACCTTC. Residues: CASWSGGGYGYTF.